A selection of T cell receptor beta chains follows, all from one sample in a study of Graves' ophthalmopathy and Graves' hyperthyroidism. TCRdb processed the multiplex PCR reads anew with MiXCR; each CDR3 protein has one entry. This table has under 200,000 distinct CDR3 sequences, 30% to 45% appearing once. Sequencing was performed on peripheral blood. Every receptor here comes from a woman aged 40 to 49 with Graves' ophthalmopathy. CDR3s include the opening cysteine and the closing phenylalanine or tryptophan. Fields, in order: D gene, clone size, V gene, J gene, CDR3 DNA, CDR3 protein. A D gene is named only where the DNA matches it firmly. Size is omitted from some rows. Given values are once, few, many or a class for expanded clones.

.	many	TRBV30	TRBJ2-2	TGTGCCTGGAGCCCAGACACCGGGGAGCTGTTTTTT	CAWSPDTGELFF
TRBD2	.	TRBV9	TRBJ2-7	TGTGCCAGCAGCGGTAGCGGGGGGGTCCACGAGCAGTACTTC	CASSGSGGVHEQYF
.	.	TRBV7-2	TRBJ2-5	TGTGCCAGCAGCTTAGGGCAGAAGGAGACCCAGTACTTC	CASSLGQKETQYF
.	many	TRBV6-5	TRBJ1-2	TGTGCCAGCAGCCCGGTGGAAAACTATGGCTACACCTTC	CASSPVENYGYTF
TRBD1	many	TRBV2	TRBJ1-2	TGTGCCAGCAGGGGACAGGGGTCCTATGGCTACACCTTC	CASRGQGSYGYTF
.	many	TRBV18	TRBJ1-2	TGTGCCAGCTCACCACCCACCATCCCCGACTATGGCTACACCTTC	CASSPPTIPDYGYTF
.	.	TRBV11-3	TRBJ2-7	TGTGCCAGCAGCTCGCAGGGGTGTGGTTCCTACGAGCAGTACTTC	CASSSQGCGSYEQYF
.	.	TRBV12-3/TRBV12-4	TRBJ2-2	TGTGCCAGCAGCCCCGAAGGGAACACCGGGGAGCTGTTTTTT	CASSPEGNTGELFF
.	many	TRBV20-1	TRBJ1-1	TGCAGTGCTAGAGGTGGCCTCCACAGGGATGATGAAGCTTTCTTT	CSARGGLHRDDEAFF
.	once	TRBV6-1	TRBJ1-3	TGTGCCAGCAGCGGAGGATCGGGCTCTGGAGACACCATATATTTT	CASSGGSGSGDTIYF
TRBD2	many	TRBV6-5	TRBJ2-7	TGTGCCAGCAGTTCCCCAGGGACTAGCTACGAGCAGTACTTC	CASSSPGTSYEQYF
TRBD1	many	TRBV5-5	TRBJ1-2	TGTGCCAGCAGCTTGGATACAGGGGTTGGTGGCTACACCTTC	CASSLDTGVGGYTF
.	.	TRBV20-1	TRBJ2-7	TGCAGTGCTAGTCGACAGGAAACCTACGAGCAGTACTTC	CSASRQETYEQYF
TRBD1	many	TRBV29-1	TRBJ1-2	TGCAGCGTGGGGCCACGGGACAGTACCTATGGCTACACCTTC	CSVGPRDSTYGYTF
TRBD1	many	TRBV30	TRBJ1-1	TGTGCCTGGAGGTCACAGGGGAACGCTGAAGCTTTCTTT	CAWRSQGNAEAFF
TRBD1	.	TRBV12-3/TRBV12-4	TRBJ1-1	TGTGCCAGCATGGAGGACAGGGCGAACACTGAAGCTTTCTTT	CASMEDRANTEAFF
TRBD2	few	TRBV28	TRBJ2-7	TGTGCCAGCAGACGGACTAGCGGGAGTCTACCCTACGAGCAGTACTTC	CASRRTSGSLPYEQYF
.	many	TRBV29-1	TRBJ2-5	TGCAGCACGGCCCAGGAGACCCAGTACTTC	CSTAQETQYF
.	many	TRBV30	TRBJ2-7	TGTGCCTGGAGCCGCAGGGGCGAGGGCGAGCAGTACTTC	CAWSRRGEGEQYF
.	many	TRBV6-5	TRBJ1-1	TGTGCCAGCAGTCCAAGGCGTGGGTTCACGAACACTGAAGCTTTCTTT	CASSPRRGFTNTEAFF
.	few	TRBV9	TRBJ1-1	TGTGCCAGCAGCGTAGCGACCGTGAACACTGAAGCTTTCTTT	CASSVATVNTEAFF
TRBD1	many	TRBV5-1	TRBJ1-2	TGCGCCAGCAGCCCCCAACCGGGACAGGGGGTCTATGGCTACACCTTC	CASSPQPGQGVYGYTF